The entry that follows covers one T cell receptor (beta chain) sequence. Its antigen is not identified. Germline loops: CDR1 SGDLS, CDR2 YYNGEE. The CDR3 contains 13 residues. V was clipped by 4 bases and J by 4 bases, with 11 bases between them. The data originate from a study of molecular identifiers for immune sequencing clone quantification. Sorted naive CD8 T cells were those defined as CD8+CD4-CCR7+CD45RA+. Study-level points and caveats: Clones with over 20 RNA copies captured over 98% of effector molecules but under 1% of naive ones.

TCRdb re-derived calls from the PCR reads in MiXCR, one entry per CDR3 protein. The table has around 480,000 distinct CDR3 sequences, about 22% seen once; the top ten hold around 0.86%. Sequencing was done on a sample of naive CD8+ T cells from blood, with Jurkat cell RNA spiked in. Subset of the sample: FACS-sorted CD8+CD4-CCR7+CD45RA+ naive T cells. The TCR was taken from a human donor in good health. Some libraries in this study had Jurkat cell RNA spiked in. This chain uses TRBV9 with TRBJ1-2; D remains unclear. The CDR3, as DNA: TGTGCCAGCAGCCCGGAGGGTCCCTATGGCTACACCTTC. This encodes CASSPEGPYGYTF.